Presented here are 15 T cell receptor beta chains from one specimen sequenced in a study of spatial heterogeneity in lung cancer. TCRdb itself ran the 5' RACE reads through MiXCR, one entry per CDR3 protein. The table lists hundreds of distinct CDR3 sequences, 45% to 60% of them singletons, with 12% to 15% in the top ten. Time point denoted: sample taken at primary tumor resection. Whole RNA obtained from tumor, nontumor lung or frozen PBMC underwent sequencing without sorting. Sample: PBMCs, taken at surgery. Receptor source: a male donor with early-stage non-small cell lung cancer.

This clonotype was observed a handful of times. Within a library made for alpha chains, this beta chain is off target, and its count is uninformative. The chain carries TRBV24-1 and TRBJ2-5; TRBD2 agrees at 8 bases. Germline CDR1 KGHDR, CDR2 SFDVKD. The CDR3 length is 15 residues. The ends lost 3 bases at V and 5 bases at J; junction bases unmatched: 7. The CDR3 DNA is TGTGCCACCAGTGATCCCAGCGGGAGCGGGGAGACCCAGTACTTC. It specifies CATSDPSGSGETQYF.

This clonotype was picked up a small number of times. Within a library made for alpha chains, this beta chain is off target, and its count is uninformative. The V and J genes are TRBV7-9 and TRBJ1-2, with TRBD1 matching 11 bases. Germline CDR1 and CDR2: SEHNR and FQNEAQ (reference sequence). This CDR3 is 16 amino acids long. Trimming at V came to 5 bases and at J to 6 bases, leaving 11 bases not matched to a gene. The CDR3 DNA follows: TGTGCCAGCAGCCCCACGAGGGACAGGGGGAGTAATGGCTACACCTTC. Translated, it gives CASSPTRDRGSNGYTF.

This clonotype was observed a single time. This beta chain lies outside the target of a library built for alpha chains; its clone size means little. The V gene is TRBV24-1, the J gene TRBJ2-1; the match to TRBD1 covers 7 bases. V was pared by 0 bases and J by 10 bases, with 2 bases of the junction left unmatched. The CDR3 has 13 residues. Germline CDR1 is KGHDR and CDR2 is SFDVKD. CDR3 amino acids: CATSDLEDREQFF. CDR3 bases: TGTGCCACCAGTGATTTGGAGGACAGGGAGCAGTTCTTC.

With regard to this clonotype: This beta chain is a stray read from a library made for alpha chains; its abundance is not meaningful. The gene calls are TRBV24-1 and TRBJ2-3; 9 bases map to TRBD1. The CDR3 contains 16 residues. The V and J ends lost 7 bases and 4 bases, in that order; junction bases with no gene match: 11. Germline CDR1 is KGHDR and CDR2 is SFDVKD. CDR3 residues: CATSLAPGQGSDTQYF. Written as DNA, the CDR3 is TGTGCCACCAGCCTAGCACCGGGACAGGGATCAGATACGCAGTATTTT.

This clonotype came up a few times. As an off-target read in a library built for alpha chains, this beta chain has a frequency of little significance. This chain joins TRBV29-1 and TRBJ2-7, with D perhaps matching TRBD1 or TRBD2 (5 bases each). With 5 bases removed from V and 2 bases from J, the gap between germline ends came to 10 bases. The CDR3 is made up of 12 amino acids. The V gene's germline CDR1 is SQVTM and CDR2 ANQGSEA. The CDR3 loop is CSVRRGPYEQYF. The CDR3 DNA reads TGCAGCGTTCGACGGGGCCCCTACGAGCAGTACTTC.

Comment on this clonotype: This beta chain is a stray sequence in a library constructed for alpha chains; its clone size is not meaningful. J is TRBJ2-7 and V is TRBV20-1, with a weak D call TRBD1 (5 bases). Germline V gene sequence: CDR1 DFQATT, CDR2 SNEGSKA (reference sequence). CDR3 length: 13 amino acids. V was cut by 3 bases and J by 6 bases, with 15 bases left in between. The CDR3 DNA reads TGCAGTGCTAGTCGACTGGGGCAAGGCGAGCAGTACTTC. Translation: CSASRLGQGEQYF.

As regards this clonotype: This beta chain is a stray sequence in a library constructed for alpha chains; its clone size is not meaningful. V is TRBV5-1 and J is TRBJ2-7; 9 bases match TRBD2. Germline V CDR1 and CDR2: SGHRS, YFSETQ. With V trimmed by 0 bases and J by 4 bases, 5 bases remained unmatched. The CDR3 runs 15 residues. The CDR3 DNA reads TGCGCCAGCAGCTTGGGTCCTAGCGGGAATTACGAGCAGTACTTC. Its protein is CASSLGPSGNYEQYF.

This clonotype has just one count. This beta chain appears as a stray read in a library generated for alpha chains; its size is not informative. The V gene is TRBV7-2, the J gene TRBJ1-6, with a weak D call TRBD1 (5 bases). This CDR3 contains 16 residues. Germline lookup yields CDR1 SGHTA and CDR2 FQGNSA. V shed 6 bases and J shed 7 bases, with 19 bases lying between them. CDR3 region: CASSLTSGPSNSPLHF. Here the CDR3 DNA reads TGTGCCAGCAGTTTAACCTCAGGGCCCTCCAATTCACCCCTCCACTTT. Complete variable domain (other parts from reference TRBV7-2 and TRBJ1-6): GAGVSQSPSNKVTEKGKDVELRCDPISGHTALYWYRQSLGQGLEFLIYFQGNSAPDKSGLPSDRFSAERTGGSVSTLTIQRTQQEDSAVYLCASSLTSGPSNSPLHFGNGTRLTVT.

As regards this clonotype: The size of this beta chain means little, since it is a stray read in a library made for alpha chains. The rearrangement links TRBV5-1 to TRBJ1-2; D remains unclear. With 0 bases removed from V and 4 bases from J, the gap between germline ends came to 10 bases. The CDR3 length is 14 residues. Germline loops: CDR1 SGHRS, CDR2 YFSETQ. The CDR3 nucleotides are TGCGCCAGCAGCTTGGGACAAAGTGCCTATGGCTACACCTTC. Its translation is CASSLGQSAYGYTF.

Comments on this clonotype: The library was prepared for alpha chains; this beta chain is a stray read, so its frequency means little. This rearrangement joins TRBV29-1 to TRBJ1-2; the match to TRBD1 covers 8 bases. V trimming: 7 bases; J trimming: 5 bases; junction bases outside the gene matches: 3. Germline lookup yields CDR1 SQVTM and CDR2 ANQGSEA. The CDR3 covers 11 residues. CDR3 loop: CSAGQEYGYTF. The CDR3 DNA sequence: TGCAGCGCGGGACAGGAGTATGGCTACACCTTC.

In regard to this clonotype: As an off-target read in a library built for alpha chains, this beta chain has a frequency of little significance. The rearrangement links TRBV7-2 to TRBJ2-3; D is uncertain. The CDR3 consists of 11 residues. V was pared by 3 bases and J by 4 bases, with 2 bases between. CDR1 is SGHTA and CDR2 is FQGNSA in the germline V gene. CDR3 sequence: CASSFADTQYF. In nucleotides, the CDR3 is TGTGCCAGCAGCTTCGCAGATACGCAGTATTTT.

On this clonotype: This beta chain is a stray sequence in a library constructed for alpha chains; its clone size is not meaningful. The chain recombines TRBV29-1 with TRBJ2-3; D remains unclear. CDR3 length: 11 amino acids. With 6 bases removed from V and 4 bases from J, the gap between germline ends came to 8 bases. Germline assignment: CDR1 SQVTM and CDR2 ANQGSEA. CDR3 amino acids: CSVPISDTQYF. The CDR3 coding sequence is TGCAGCGTGCCCATATCAGATACGCAGTATTTT.

As to this clonotype: The library was designed around alpha chains, so this beta chain is a stray read whose abundance carries little weight. The chain links TRBV2 to TRBJ2-7; 8 positions agree with TRBD2. CDR1 and CDR2 (germline): SNHLY, FYNNEI. The CDR3 consists of 12 residues. V lost 7 bases to trimming and J lost 7 bases; unmatched junction nucleotides: 6. The CDR3 sequence is CASNGRAWEQYF. The DNA for the CDR3 is TGTGCCAGCAACGGGAGGGCCTGGGAGCAGTACTTC.

As concerns this clonotype: Because this beta chain is a stray read in a library intended to capture alpha chains, its abundance should not be given much weight. This chain connects TRBV7-6 to TRBJ2-3; perhaps TRBD2 as D (5 bases). Trimming cost V 1 base and J 2 bases, with 7 bases left between them. Germline V gene lookup returns CDR1 SGHVS and CDR2 FNYEAQ. The CDR3 has 14 amino acids. This chain's CDR3 is CASSLGLPTDTQYF. The CDR3 nucleotides are TGTGCCAGCAGCTTAGGACTACCCACAGATACGCAGTATTTT.

The sample holds one count of this clonotype. Because the library targeted alpha chains, this beta chain is an off-target read whose size means little. The chain joins TRBV7-3 to TRBJ1-2, with D possibly TRBD1 on 5 matching bases. The CDR3 covers 14 residues. Between the trimmed V and J ends, which lost 5 bases and 1 base, there was a span of 11 bases. Germline V CDR1 and CDR2: SGHTA, FQGTGA. The CDR3 spells CASSGGSINYGYTF. The CDR3 DNA reads as TGTGCCAGCAGCGGGGGGAGTATTAACTATGGCTACACCTTC. The full variable domain, its missing parts supplied by reference TRBV7-3 and TRBJ1-2, is GAGVSQTPSNKVTEKGKYVELRCDPISGHTALYWYRQSLGQGPEFLIYFQGTGAADDSGLPNDRFFAVRPEGSVSTLKIQRTERGDSAVYLCASSGGSINYGYTFGSGTRLTVV.